This T cell receptor beta chain was observed in a study of blood T cell repertoires in COVID-19 (dated by TCRdb to the early 2020s). Study-wide context: Samples from collaborators originated in the United States, Italy and Spain and spanned both the acute and convalescent phases of COVID-19. The repertoires were released in a freely available public database meant as a resource for research on the immune response to SARS-CoV-2. Deeply sampled blood TCRbeta repertoires from subjects exposed to, actively infected with, or recovered from COVID-19 were included in the dataset. The sample metadata nearly always contained a de-identified subject ID, COVID-19 status, age in years and sex. The material from the prospective study consisted of cDNA or gDNA derived from T cells, B-cell-depleted T cells, or PBMCs. Where HLA class I and class II types were available, the types were taken from metadata supplied by the sample provider, not from assay-based typing. Samples were obtained from the ongoing ImmuneRACE study (first 160 participants) and from 1,254 subjects provided by 6 global collaborators.

Collaborating institutions collected whole blood in K2EDTA tubes following their own protocols. For TCRbeta analysis, collaborators shipped samples as frozen whole blood, isolated PBMCs, or DNA extracted from either of those sample types. What the work shows at the level of the full study, not this receptor alone: The amount of clinical and demographic metadata varied by source and participant and was provided uncurated.

TCRbeta CDR3 regions were amplified from genomic DNA by means of the immunoSEQ Assay, a bias-controlled multiplex PCR. In the original analysis: The number of nucleated cells in each sample was estimated from the amplification of reference gene primers within the assay. To quantify the absolute abundance of each unique TCRbeta CDR3 rearrangement, sequence reads were collapsed and filtered. For each sample, productive Simpson clonality was calculated as the square root of Simpson's diversity index across productive rearrangements. In TCRdb, the immuneACCESS table is reduced to in-frame sequences with V and J assigned. These tables do not hold every clone; where another copy was compared, an unresolved V gene accounts for under half, and the others remain unexplained. V, J and clone size reflect that table, while D and trimming were determined from the DNA. The sample contains roughly 28,000 clones, more than 60% of them found a single time. The ten largest clones represent roughly 7.5% of the sample.

Points on this clone: Its antigen is not yet known. Base-call qualities are not available, and no considerably larger clone is one nucleotide away.

The germline V gene specifies MRHNA as CDR1 and SNTAGT as CDR2. At the junction V is shortened by 0 bases and J by 5 bases, with 12 bases in between. Including cysteine and phenylalanine, the CDR3 has 15 amino acids. This entry keeps only the CDR3 DNA: 45 bases, framed from base 1. The rearrangement combines TRBV6-4 with TRBJ2-3; the D gene is possibly TRBD2, with 7 bases matching. The receptor was isolated from a woman aged 70 to 79 with active or convalescent COVID-19. Sequencing was performed on peripheral blood. The nucleotide sequence is TGTGCCAGCAGTGACTCCGGAGCGGGACAAGATACGCAGTATTTT. This translates into CASSDSGAGQDTQYF.